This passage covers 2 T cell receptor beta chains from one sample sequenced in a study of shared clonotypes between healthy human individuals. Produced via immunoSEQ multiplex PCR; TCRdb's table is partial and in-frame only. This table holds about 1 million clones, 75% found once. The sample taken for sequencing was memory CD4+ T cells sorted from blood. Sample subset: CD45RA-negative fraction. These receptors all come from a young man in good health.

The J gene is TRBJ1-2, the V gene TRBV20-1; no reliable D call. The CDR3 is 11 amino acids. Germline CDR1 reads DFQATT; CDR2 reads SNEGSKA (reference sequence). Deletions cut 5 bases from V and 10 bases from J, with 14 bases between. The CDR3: CSAPSLLAYTF. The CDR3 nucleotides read TGCAGTGCTCCAAGCCTCCTTGCCTACACCTTC.

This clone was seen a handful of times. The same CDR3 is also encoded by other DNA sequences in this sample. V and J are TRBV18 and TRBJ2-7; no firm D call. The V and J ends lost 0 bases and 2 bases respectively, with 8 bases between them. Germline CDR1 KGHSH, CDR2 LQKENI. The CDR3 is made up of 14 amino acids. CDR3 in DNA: TGTGCCAGCTCACCACCGAGAAACCCCTACGAGCAGTACTTC. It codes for CASSPPRNPYEQYF. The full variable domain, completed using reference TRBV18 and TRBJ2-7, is NAGVMQNPRHLVRRRGQEARLRCSPMKGHSHVYWYRQLPEEGLKFMVYLQKENIIDESGMPKERFSAEFPKEGPSILRIQQVVRGDSAAYFCASSPPRNPYEQYFGPGTRLTVT.